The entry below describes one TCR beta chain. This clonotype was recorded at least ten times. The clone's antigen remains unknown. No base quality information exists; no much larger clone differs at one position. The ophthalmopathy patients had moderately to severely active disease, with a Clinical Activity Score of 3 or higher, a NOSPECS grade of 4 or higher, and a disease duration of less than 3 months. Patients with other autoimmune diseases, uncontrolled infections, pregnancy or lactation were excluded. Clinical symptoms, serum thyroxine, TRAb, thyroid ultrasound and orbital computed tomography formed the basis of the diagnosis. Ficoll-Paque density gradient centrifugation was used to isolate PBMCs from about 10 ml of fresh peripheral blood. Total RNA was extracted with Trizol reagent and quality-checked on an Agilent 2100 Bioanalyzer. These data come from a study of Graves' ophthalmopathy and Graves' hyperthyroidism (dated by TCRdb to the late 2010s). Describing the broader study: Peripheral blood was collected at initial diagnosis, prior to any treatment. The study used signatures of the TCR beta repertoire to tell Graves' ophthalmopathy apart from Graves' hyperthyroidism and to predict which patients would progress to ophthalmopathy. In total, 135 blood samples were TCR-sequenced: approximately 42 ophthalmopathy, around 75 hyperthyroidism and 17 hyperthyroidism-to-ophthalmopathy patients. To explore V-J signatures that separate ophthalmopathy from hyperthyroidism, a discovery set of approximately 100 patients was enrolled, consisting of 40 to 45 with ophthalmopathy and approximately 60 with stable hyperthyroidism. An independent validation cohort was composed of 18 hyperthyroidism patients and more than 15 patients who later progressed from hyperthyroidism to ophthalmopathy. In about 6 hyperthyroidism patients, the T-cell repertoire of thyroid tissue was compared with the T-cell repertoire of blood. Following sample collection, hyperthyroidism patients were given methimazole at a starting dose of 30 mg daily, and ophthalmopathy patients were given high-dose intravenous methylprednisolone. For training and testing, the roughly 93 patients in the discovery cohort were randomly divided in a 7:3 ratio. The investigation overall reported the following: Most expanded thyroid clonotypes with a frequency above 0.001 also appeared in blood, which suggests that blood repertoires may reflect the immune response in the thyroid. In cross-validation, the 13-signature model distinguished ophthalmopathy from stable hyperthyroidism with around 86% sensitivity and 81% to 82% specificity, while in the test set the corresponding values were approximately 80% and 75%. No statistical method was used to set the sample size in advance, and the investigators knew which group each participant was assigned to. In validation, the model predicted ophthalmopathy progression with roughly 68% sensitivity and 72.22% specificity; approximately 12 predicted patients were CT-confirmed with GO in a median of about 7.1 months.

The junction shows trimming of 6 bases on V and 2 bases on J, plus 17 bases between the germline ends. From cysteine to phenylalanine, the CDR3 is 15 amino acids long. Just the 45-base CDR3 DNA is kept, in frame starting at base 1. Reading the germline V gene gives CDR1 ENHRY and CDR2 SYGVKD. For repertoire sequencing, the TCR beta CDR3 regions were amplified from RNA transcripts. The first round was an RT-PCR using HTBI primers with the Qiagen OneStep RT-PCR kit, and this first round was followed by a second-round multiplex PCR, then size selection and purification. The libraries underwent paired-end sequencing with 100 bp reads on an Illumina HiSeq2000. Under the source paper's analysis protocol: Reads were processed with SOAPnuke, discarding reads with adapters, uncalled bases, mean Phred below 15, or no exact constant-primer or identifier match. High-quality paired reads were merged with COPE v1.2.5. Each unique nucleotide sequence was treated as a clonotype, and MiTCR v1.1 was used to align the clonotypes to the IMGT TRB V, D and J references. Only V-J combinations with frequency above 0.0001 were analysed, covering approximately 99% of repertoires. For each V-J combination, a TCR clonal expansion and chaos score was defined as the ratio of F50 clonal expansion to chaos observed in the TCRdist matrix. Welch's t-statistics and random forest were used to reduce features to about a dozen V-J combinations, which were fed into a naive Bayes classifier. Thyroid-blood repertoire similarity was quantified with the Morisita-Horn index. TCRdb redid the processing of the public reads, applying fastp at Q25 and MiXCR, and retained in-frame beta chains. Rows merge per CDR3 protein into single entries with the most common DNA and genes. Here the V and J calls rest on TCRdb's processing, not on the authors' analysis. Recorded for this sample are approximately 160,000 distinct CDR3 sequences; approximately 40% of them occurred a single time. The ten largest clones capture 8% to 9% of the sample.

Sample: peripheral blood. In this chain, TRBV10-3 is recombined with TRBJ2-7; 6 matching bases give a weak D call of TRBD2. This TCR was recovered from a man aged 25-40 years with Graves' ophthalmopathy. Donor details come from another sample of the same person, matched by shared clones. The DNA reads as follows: TGTGCCATCAGCCGGGGTACGGGGGTCACCTACGAGCAGTACTTC. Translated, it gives CAISRGTGVTYEQYF.